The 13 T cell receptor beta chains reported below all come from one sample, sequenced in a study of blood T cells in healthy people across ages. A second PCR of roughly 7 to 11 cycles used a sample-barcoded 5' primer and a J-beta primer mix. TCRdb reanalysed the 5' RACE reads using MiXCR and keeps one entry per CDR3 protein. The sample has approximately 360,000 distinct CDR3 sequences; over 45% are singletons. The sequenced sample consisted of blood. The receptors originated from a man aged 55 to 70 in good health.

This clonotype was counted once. The CDR3 DNA reads as TGTGCCAGAGGAGAGTGGGGTCAAGAGCAGTACTTC. Amino acids: CARGEWGQEQYF. J is TRBJ2-7 and V is TRBV2; D not resolved. Germline CDR1 SNHLY, CDR2 FYNNEI. Trimming pared 9 bases from V and 7 bases from J, leaving 16 bases between. The length of the CDR3 is 12 residues.

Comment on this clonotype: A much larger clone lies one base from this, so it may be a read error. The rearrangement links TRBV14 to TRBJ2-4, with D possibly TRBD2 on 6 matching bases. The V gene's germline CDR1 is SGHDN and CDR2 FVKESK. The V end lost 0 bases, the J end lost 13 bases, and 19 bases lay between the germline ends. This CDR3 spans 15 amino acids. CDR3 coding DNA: TGTGCCAGCAGCCAAGATCTTGGGGGGTGGAATGAGCAGTACTTC. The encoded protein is CASSQDLGGWNEQYF.

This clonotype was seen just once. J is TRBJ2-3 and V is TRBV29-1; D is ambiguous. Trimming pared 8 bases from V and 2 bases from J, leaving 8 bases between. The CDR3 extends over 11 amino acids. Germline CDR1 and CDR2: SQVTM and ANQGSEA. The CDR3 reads CSPRFTDTQYF. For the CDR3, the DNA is TGCAGCCCTAGGTTCACAGATACGCAGTATTTT.

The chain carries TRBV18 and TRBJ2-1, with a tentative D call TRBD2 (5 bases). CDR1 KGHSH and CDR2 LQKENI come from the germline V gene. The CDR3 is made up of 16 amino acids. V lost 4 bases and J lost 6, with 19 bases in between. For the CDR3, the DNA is TGTGCCAGCTCACTGACAAGGACCCAAGAGGGCAATGAGCAGTTCTTC. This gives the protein CASSLTRTQEGNEQFF. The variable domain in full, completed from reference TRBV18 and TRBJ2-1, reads NAGVMQNPRHLVRRRGQEARLRCSPMKGHSHVYWYRQLPEEGLKFMVYLQKENIIDESGMPKERFSAEFPKEGPSILRIQQVVRGDSAAYFCASSLTRTQEGNEQFFGPGTRLTVL.

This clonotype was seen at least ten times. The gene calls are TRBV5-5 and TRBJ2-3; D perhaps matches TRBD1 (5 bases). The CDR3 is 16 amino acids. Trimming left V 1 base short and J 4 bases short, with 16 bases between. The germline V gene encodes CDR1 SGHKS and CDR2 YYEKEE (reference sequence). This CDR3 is CASSLIRGSEADTQYF. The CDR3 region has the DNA TGTGCCAGCAGCTTGATAAGGGGCAGTGAGGCAGATACGCAGTATTTT.

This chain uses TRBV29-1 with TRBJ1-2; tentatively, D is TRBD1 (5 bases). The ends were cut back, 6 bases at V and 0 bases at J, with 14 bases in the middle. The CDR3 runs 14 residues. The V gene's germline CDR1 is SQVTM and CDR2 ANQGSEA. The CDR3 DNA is TGCAGCGTCGCAACTGGGGGGACTAACTATGGCTACACCTTC. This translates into CSVATGGTNYGYTF.

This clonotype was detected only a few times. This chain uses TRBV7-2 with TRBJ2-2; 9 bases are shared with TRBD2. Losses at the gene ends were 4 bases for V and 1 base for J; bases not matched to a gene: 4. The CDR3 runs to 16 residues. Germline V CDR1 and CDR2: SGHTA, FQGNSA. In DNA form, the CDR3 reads TGTGCCAGCAGCTCTAGCGGGGCAAGGAACACCGGGGAGCTGTTTTTT. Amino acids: CASSSSGARNTGELFF.

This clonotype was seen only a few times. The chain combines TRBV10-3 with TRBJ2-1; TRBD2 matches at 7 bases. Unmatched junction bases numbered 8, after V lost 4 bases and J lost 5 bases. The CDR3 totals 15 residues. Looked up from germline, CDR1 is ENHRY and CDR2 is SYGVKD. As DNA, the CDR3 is TGTGCCATCAGTGGGGCTAGCGGACAAAACAATGAGCAGTTCTTC. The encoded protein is CAISGASGQNNEQFF.

The chain's CDR3 is CASSRGGDTYSTDTQYF. DNA for the CDR3: TGCGCCAGCAGCCGGGGGGGAGACACTTACAGCACAGATACGCAGTATTTT. J is TRBJ2-3 and V is TRBV5-1, with 8 bases that match TRBD2. Per the germline V gene, CDR1 is SGHRS and CDR2 is YFSETQ. Trimming removed 4 bases from V and 0 bases from J; junction bases left unmatched: 10. The CDR3 is 17 amino acids.

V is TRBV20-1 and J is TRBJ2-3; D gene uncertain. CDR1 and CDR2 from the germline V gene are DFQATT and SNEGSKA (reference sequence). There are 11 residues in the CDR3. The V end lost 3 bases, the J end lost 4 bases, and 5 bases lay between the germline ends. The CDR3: CSASEPDTQYF. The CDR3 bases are TGCAGTGCTAGTGAGCCAGATACGCAGTATTTT.

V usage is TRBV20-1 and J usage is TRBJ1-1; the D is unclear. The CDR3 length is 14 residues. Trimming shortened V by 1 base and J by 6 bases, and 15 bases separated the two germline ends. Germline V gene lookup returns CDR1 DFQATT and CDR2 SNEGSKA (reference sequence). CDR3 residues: CSARAPSRVAEAFF. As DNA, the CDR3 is TGCAGTGCTAGAGCCCCCAGCCGGGTCGCTGAAGCTTTCTTT.

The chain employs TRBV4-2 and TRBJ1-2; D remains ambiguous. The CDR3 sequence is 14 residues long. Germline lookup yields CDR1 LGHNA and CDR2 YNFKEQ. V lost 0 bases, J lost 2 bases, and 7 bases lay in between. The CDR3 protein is CASSQDSGNYGYTF. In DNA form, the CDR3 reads TGTGCCAGCAGCCAAGACTCGGGGAACTATGGCTACACCTTC.

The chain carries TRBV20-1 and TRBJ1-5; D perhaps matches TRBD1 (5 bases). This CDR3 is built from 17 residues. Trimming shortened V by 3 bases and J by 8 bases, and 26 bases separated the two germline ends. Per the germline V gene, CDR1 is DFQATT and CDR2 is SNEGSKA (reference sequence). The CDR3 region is CSARPPGQGSINKPQHF. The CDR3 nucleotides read TGCAGTGCTAGGCCCCCGGGGCAGGGCTCTATTAATAAGCCCCAGCATTTT.